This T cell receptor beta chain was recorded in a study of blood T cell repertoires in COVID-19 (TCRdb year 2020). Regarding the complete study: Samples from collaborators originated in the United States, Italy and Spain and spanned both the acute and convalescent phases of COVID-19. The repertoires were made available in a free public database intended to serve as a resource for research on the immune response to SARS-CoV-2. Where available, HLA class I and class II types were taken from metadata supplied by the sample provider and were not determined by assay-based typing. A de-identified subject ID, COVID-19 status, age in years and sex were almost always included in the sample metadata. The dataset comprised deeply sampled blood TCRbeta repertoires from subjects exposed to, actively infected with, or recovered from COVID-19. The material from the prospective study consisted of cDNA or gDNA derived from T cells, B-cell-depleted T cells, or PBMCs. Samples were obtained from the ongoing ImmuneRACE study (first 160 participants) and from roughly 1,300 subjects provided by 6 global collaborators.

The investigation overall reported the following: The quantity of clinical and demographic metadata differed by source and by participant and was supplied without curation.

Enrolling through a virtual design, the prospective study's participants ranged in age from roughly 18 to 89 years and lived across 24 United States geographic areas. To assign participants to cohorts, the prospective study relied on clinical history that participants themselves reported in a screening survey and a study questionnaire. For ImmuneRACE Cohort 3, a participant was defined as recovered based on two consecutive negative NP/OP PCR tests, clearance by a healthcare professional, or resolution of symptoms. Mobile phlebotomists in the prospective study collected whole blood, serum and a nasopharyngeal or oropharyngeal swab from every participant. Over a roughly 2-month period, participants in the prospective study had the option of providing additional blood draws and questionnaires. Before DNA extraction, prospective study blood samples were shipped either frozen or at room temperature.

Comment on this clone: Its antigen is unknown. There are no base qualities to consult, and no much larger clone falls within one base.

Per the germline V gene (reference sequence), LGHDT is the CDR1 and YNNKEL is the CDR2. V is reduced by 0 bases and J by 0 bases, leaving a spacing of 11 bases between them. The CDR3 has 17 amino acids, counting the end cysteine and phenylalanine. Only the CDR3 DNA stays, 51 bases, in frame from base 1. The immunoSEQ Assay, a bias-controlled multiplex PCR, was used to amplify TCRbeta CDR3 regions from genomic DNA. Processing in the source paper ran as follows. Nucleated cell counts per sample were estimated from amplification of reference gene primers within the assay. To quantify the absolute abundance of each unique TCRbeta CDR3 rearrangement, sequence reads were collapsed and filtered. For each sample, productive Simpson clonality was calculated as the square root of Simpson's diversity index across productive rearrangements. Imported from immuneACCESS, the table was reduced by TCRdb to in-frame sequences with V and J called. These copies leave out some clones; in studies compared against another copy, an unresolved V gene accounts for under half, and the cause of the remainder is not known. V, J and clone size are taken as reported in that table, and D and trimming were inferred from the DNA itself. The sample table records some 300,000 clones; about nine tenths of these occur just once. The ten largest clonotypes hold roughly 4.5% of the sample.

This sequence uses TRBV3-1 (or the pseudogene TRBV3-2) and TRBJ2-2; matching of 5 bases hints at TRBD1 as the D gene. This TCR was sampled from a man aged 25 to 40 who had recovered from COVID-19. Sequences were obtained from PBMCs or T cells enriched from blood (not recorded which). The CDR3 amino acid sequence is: CASSQEWGRANTGELFF. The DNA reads TGTGCCAGCAGCCAAGAATGGGGCCGAGCGAACACCGGGGAGCTGTTTTTT.